A single sample is the source of the 25 T cell receptor beta chains below, sequenced in a study of Tregs in tolerant kidney transplant recipients. Assay: immunoSEQ multiplex PCR; the TCRdb copy retains only in-frame clones and omits some. The sample holds 85,000 to 100,000 clones; approximately 94% are singletons and the top ten take 0.46%. This specimen was CD4+ T cells from blood, taken before the transplant. These receptors all come from a human donor who received a combined kidney and bone marrow transplant.

As regards this clone: At one end the junction does not follow the germline gene, possibly because of a read error. The chain carries TRBV11-2 and TRBJ1-3; D perhaps matches TRBD1 (5 bases). Looked up from germline, CDR1 is SGHAT and CDR2 is FQNNGV. The CDR3 consists of 12 residues. CDR3 nucleotide sequence: TGTGCCAGCAGCGAGGTAGACGCAGGGTTGGCTTTT. Protein sequence: CASSEVDAGLAF.

The chain carries TRBV15 and TRBJ2-1, with TRBD2 as a possible D gene (6 bases). Trimming left V 3 bases short and J 2 bases short, with 11 bases between. Germline V lookup: CDR1 LNHNV, CDR2 YYDKDF (reference sequence). The CDR3 runs 15 residues. This chain's CDR3 is CATSRRDGTYNEQFF. The CDR3 DNA follows: TGTGCCACCAGCAGGCGGGACGGCACCTACAATGAGCAGTTCTTC.

This rearrangement joins TRBV11-3 to TRBJ2-3; TRBD2 matches at 7 bases. CDR1 and CDR2 (germline): SGHNT, YENEEA. The CDR3 spans 16 residues. With 8 bases clipped from V and 6 bases from J, the junction kept 17 bases outside the gene matches. CDR3 region: CASGVSKGLSQDTQYF. In nucleotides, the CDR3 is TGTGCCAGCGGCGTGTCAAAGGGACTATCTCAGGATACGCAGTATTTT. The complete variable domain, with remaining parts taken from reference TRBV11-3 and TRBJ2-3, reads EAGVVQSPRYKIIEKKQPVAFWCNPISGHNTLYWYLQNLGQGPELLIRYENEEAVDDSQLPKDRFSAERLKGVDSTLKIQPAELGDSAVYLCASGVSKGLSQDTQYFGPGTRLTVL.

The chain couples TRBV28 to TRBJ1-1; D is undetermined. The CDR3 sequence is 14 residues long. Germline CDR1 and CDR2: MDHEN and SYDVKM. V shed 7 bases and J shed 1 base, with 13 bases lying between them. CDR3 nucleotide sequence: TGTGCCAGCACGGAGGGAGCGGGGAACACTGAAGCTTTCTTT. Translated: CASTEGAGNTEAFF.

J is TRBJ2-3 and V is TRBV5-1; tentative D call: TRBD1 (6 bases). CDR1 and CDR2 (germline): SGHRS, YFSETQ. There are 16 residues in the CDR3. Trimming removed 4 bases at V and 2 bases at J, with 17 bases between. The CDR3 DNA reads TGCGCCAGCAGCCTCGACAGGCTAAAAACCACAGATACGCAGTATTTT. Amino acid sequence: CASSLDRLKTTDTQYF. The entire variable domain, with the rest obtained from reference TRBV5-1 and TRBJ2-3, is as follows: KAGVTQTPRYLIKTRGQQVTLSCSPISGHRSVSWYQQTPGQGLQFLFEYFSETQRNKGNFPGRFSGRQFSNSRSEMNVSTLELGDSALYLCASSLDRLKTTDTQYFGPGTRLTVL.

The chain employs TRBV11-3 and TRBJ2-5; 9 bases map to TRBD2. The CDR3 extends over 15 amino acids. Germline V CDR1 and CDR2: SGHNT, YENEEA. V was pared by 5 bases and J by 5 bases, with 9 bases of the junction left unmatched. CDR3: CASSPLAGAWETQYF. The CDR3 nucleotides are TGTGCCAGCAGCCCCTTAGCGGGAGCCTGGGAGACCCAGTACTTC.

J is TRBJ1-1 and V is TRBV19, with 8 bases that match TRBD1. CDR1 and CDR2 from the germline V gene are LNHDA and SQIVND (reference sequence). This CDR3 is 13 amino acids long. V lost 7 bases and J lost 3; bases outside the gene matches: 4. This CDR3 reads CASTLQGDTEAFF. The CDR3 coding sequence is TGTGCCAGTACTTTACAGGGGGACACTGAAGCTTTCTTT.

CDR3 amino acids: CASSQTGGQTFNEQYF. The DNA for the CDR3 is TGCGCCAGCAGTCAAACCGGCGGACAGACCTTTAACGAGCAGTACTTC. The V call is TRBV23-1, the J call TRBJ2-7; D may be TRBD1 (6 bases). TRBV23-1 qualifies as an ORF whose function is uncertain. V shed 2 bases and J shed 5 bases, with 19 bases lying between them. The CDR3 covers 16 residues.

The chain couples TRBV27 to TRBJ2-1; D is possibly TRBD2 (7 bases). CDR3 length: 15 residues. CDR1 and CDR2 from the germline V gene are MNHEY and SMNVEV (reference sequence). V gave up 3 bases and J gave up 5 bases, with 14 bases separating them. The CDR3 nucleotides read TGTGCCAGCAGTTTCCGGGGGGACATCAACAATGAGCAGTTCTTC. This gives the protein CASSFRGDINNEQFF.

This clone has a handful of counts. The chain is built from TRBV4-3 and TRBJ1-4, with 7 bases matching TRBD1. This CDR3 is built from 17 residues. Per the germline V gene, CDR1 is LGHNA and CDR2 is YSLEER. V trimming: 0 bases; J trimming: 5 bases; junction bases outside the gene matches: 9. In DNA form, the CDR3 reads TGCGCCAGCAGCCAAGAGATCAGGGGACAGTTAAATGAAAAACTGTTTTTT. This encodes CASSQEIRGQLNEKLFF.

The genes are TRBV11-2 and TRBJ1-2; 8 positions agree with TRBD1. The CDR3 is made up of 16 amino acids. From germline, CDR1 is SGHAT and CDR2 FQNNGV. Trimming cost V 1 base and J 5 bases; bases outside gene matches: 9. The CDR3, as DNA: TGTGCCAGCAGCTTAGTTCTGGCCAGGGGGCCTTATGGCTACACCTTC. Encoded protein: CASSLVLARGPYGYTF. Combining the CDR3 with reference TRBV11-2 and TRBJ1-2 gives the whole variable domain EAGVAQSPRYKIIEKRQSVAFWCNPISGHATLYWYQQILGQGPKLLIQFQNNGVVDDSQLPKDRFSAERLKGVDSTLKIQPAKLEDSAVYLCASSLVLARGPYGYTFGSGTRLTVV.

The V and J genes are TRBV6-1 and TRBJ1-2; 10 bases are a match to TRBD1. The CDR3 extends over 16 amino acids. The germline gives CDR1 MNHNS, CDR2 SASEGT. V lost 3 bases and J lost 5; bases outside the gene matches: 9. CDR3 bases: TGTGCCAGCAGTGACTTCTCGGGACAGGGGTGGTATGGCTACACCTTC. This sequence encodes CASSDFSGQGWYGYTF.

CDR3 amino acids: CASSLHGGGNTEAFF. CDR3 nucleotide sequence: TGTGCCAGCAGCTTACACGGGGGAGGAAACACTGAAGCTTTCTTT. The chain links TRBV7-9 to TRBJ1-1; a weak D match, TRBD1 (5 bases). This CDR3 contains 15 residues. V gave up 2 bases and J gave up 2 bases, with 12 bases separating them. Germline CDR1 reads SEHNR; CDR2 reads FQNEAQ (reference sequence). Full variable domain (missing parts from reference TRBV7-9 and TRBJ1-1): DTGVSQNPRHKITKRGQNVTFRCDPISEHNRLYWYRQTLGQGPEFLTYFQNEAQLEKSRLLSDRFSAERPKGSFSTLEIQRTEQGDSAMYLCASSLHGGGNTEAFFGQGTRLTVV.

The V call is TRBV7-8, the J call TRBJ2-2; 8 nucleotides match TRBD2. The junction had 15 bases not matched to a gene; V was cut back by 8 bases and J by 7 bases. Germline V gene sequence: CDR1 SGHVS, CDR2 FQNEAQ. This CDR3 contains 16 residues. The CDR3 sequence: CASHRTGGGMSGELFF. The DNA for the CDR3 is TGTGCCAGCCATAGGACGGGCGGGGGGATGAGCGGGGAGCTGTTTTTT.

V usage is TRBV2 and J usage is TRBJ1-6; the match to TRBD1 covers 7 bases. The V segment lost 8 bases and the J segment 16 bases; nucleotides outside the gene matches: 14. Looked up from germline, CDR1 is SNHLY and CDR2 is FYNNEI. The CDR3 is 13 residues long. This CDR3 is CASEGNRDRSLHF. As DNA, the CDR3 is TGTGCCAGCGAGGGGAATCGGGACAGATCTCTCCACTTT. Drawing the rest from reference TRBV2 and TRBJ1-6, the complete variable domain is EPEVTQTPSHQVTQMGQEVILRCVPISNHLYFYWYRQILGQKVEFLVSFYNNEISEKSEIFDDQFSVERPDGSNFTLKIRSTKLEDSAMYFCASEGNRDRSLHFGNGTRLTVT.

The chain employs TRBV5-1 and TRBJ1-1; 7 nucleotides agree with TRBD1. The length of the CDR3 is 16 residues. Germline trimming cut 3 bases from V and 1 base from J; bases unmatched to any gene: 9. Germline-derived CDR1 and CDR2 are SGHRS and YFSETQ. The CDR3 coding sequence is TGCGCCAGCAGCTCGGTACAGGGGAGTAAGAACACTGAAGCTTTCTTT. It codes for CASSSVQGSKNTEAFF.

In regard to this clone: This CDR3 is also generated by other DNA sequences in the sample. J is TRBJ1-5 and V is TRBV18; 9 nucleotides line up with TRBD1. The CDR3 consists of 14 residues. Per germline, CDR1 KGHSH and CDR2 LQKENI. Trimming removed 5 bases from V and 5 bases from J; junction bases left unmatched: 4. The DNA for the CDR3 is TGTGCCAGCTCAGAACAGGGGGCAGATCAGCCCCAGCATTTT. It specifies CASSEQGADQPQHF.

V gene TRBV6-5 combines with J gene TRBJ1-2; 7 bases are shared with TRBD1. The CDR3 consists of 15 residues. Trimming cost V 4 bases and J 5 bases; bases outside gene matches: 10. Germline values: CDR1 MNHEY, CDR2 SVGAGI. CDR3 protein: CASSSTPGQIYGYTF. The CDR3 DNA follows: TGTGCCAGCAGTTCCACACCGGGACAGATTTATGGCTACACCTTC.

On this clone: The same CDR3 also results from other DNA sequences found in this sample. The chain couples TRBV5-1 to TRBJ2-5; D is undetermined. The CDR3 consists of 13 residues. V was shortened by 0 bases and J by 1 base, with 4 bases between the two germline ends. Germline lookup yields CDR1 SGHRS and CDR2 YFSETQ. The CDR3 sequence: CASSLGVQETQYF. The CDR3, as DNA: TGCGCCAGCAGCTTGGGCGTCCAAGAGACCCAGTACTTC. Using reference TRBV5-1 and TRBJ2-5 for the parts outside the CDR3, the full variable domain is KAGVTQTPRYLIKTRGQQVTLSCSPISGHRSVSWYQQTPGQGLQFLFEYFSETQRNKGNFPGRFSGRQFSNSRSEMNVSTLELGDSALYLCASSLGVQETQYFGPGTRLLVL.

V and J are TRBV5-8 and TRBJ2-3; 12 bases line up with TRBD2. This CDR3 has 17 residues. V dropped 1 base and J dropped 5; count of bases not matched to a gene: 8. Germline V gene lookup returns CDR1 SGHTS and CDR2 YDEGEE. In DNA form, the CDR3 reads TGTGCCAGCAGCTTGCCACGACTAGCGGGAGCGCTAGATACGCAGTATTTT. Translated: CASSLPRLAGALDTQYF.

The chain couples TRBV7-2 to TRBJ2-3; 14 bases align to TRBD2. J was trimmed by 4 bases and V by 5 bases; bases with no gene match: 5. Germline CDR1 reads SGHTA; CDR2 reads FQGNSA. The CDR3 spans 16 residues. In DNA form, the CDR3 reads TGTGCCAGCAGCCCCCGACTAGCGGGGGGGCCAGATACGCAGTATTTT. It codes for CASSPRLAGGPDTQYF.

This chain uses TRBV19 with TRBJ2-7; 7 nucleotides align to TRBD1. This CDR3 is built from 11 residues. Trimming at V came to 6 bases and at J to 7 bases, leaving 3 bases not matched to a gene. From germline, CDR1 is LNHDA and CDR2 SQIVND (reference sequence). CDR3 coding DNA: TGTGCCAGTAGACAGGGGAATGAGCAGTACTTC. It specifies CASRQGNEQYF.

V usage is TRBV27 and J usage is TRBJ2-3; 7 bases are a match to TRBD2. The V and J ends lost 5 bases and 2 bases, in that order; junction bases with no gene match: 4. The CDR3 loop spans 14 amino acids. Germline lookup yields CDR1 MNHEY and CDR2 SMNVEV (reference sequence). CDR3 residues: CASSIRDYTDTQYF. The CDR3 bases are TGTGCCAGCAGTATTAGGGACTACACAGATACGCAGTATTTT.

The chain employs TRBV18 and TRBJ2-7, with D tentatively TRBD1 (6 bases). Germline lookup yields CDR1 KGHSH and CDR2 LQKENI. V lost 0 bases to trimming and J lost 7 bases, with 16 bases between them. This CDR3 is 15 amino acids long. The CDR3 DNA reads as TGTGCCAGCTCACCACCGGGCCCAAAGGGGGAAGAGCAGTACTTC. Protein sequence: CASSPPGPKGEEQYF.

The chain carries TRBV28 and TRBJ2-7; unclear D gene. Germline CDR1 MDHEN, CDR2 SYDVKM. The CDR3 extends over 16 amino acids. Trimming removed 7 bases from V and 1 base from J, with 20 bases in between. CDR3 residues: CASTIYGYSASYEQYF. In DNA form, the CDR3 reads TGTGCCAGCACCATTTATGGGTACAGTGCATCCTACGAGCAGTACTTC.